A selection of T cell receptor beta chains follows, all from one sample in a study of T cell changes during pregnancy in multiple sclerosis. Method: immunoSEQ multiplex PCR; TCRdb's copy keeps in-frame clones and lacks some. The data show some 80,000 clones, less than 95% seen once. Here the sequenced sample was peripheral blood, taken in the third trimester of pregnancy. Receptors were obtained from a female donor with multiple sclerosis, enrolled in a pregnancy study. Each CDR3 is given without its conserved first and last residue.

CDR3,J,V
ASCVKGRGETQY,TRBJ2-5,TRBV5-8
ASGISGGAGAVYIQY,TRBJ2-4,TRBV2
ASSATAGTEAF,TRBJ1-1,TRBV9
ASKGQGGLSNQPQH,TRBJ1-5,TRBV2
ASRRGTGSPLH,TRBJ1-6,TRBV2
ASSYRVEGGYT,TRBJ1-2,TRBV6-5
ASNRSPRGGNNQPQH,TRBJ1-5,TRBV19
AWNSPLLFGYT,TRBJ1-2,TRBV30
ASSLGPGTYEQY,TRBJ2-7,TRBV7-9
AFTSGGPQETQY,TRBJ2-5,TRBV30
ASSQQADGYT,TRBJ1-2,TRBV18
ASNRAGSSYEQY,TRBJ2-7,TRBV27
ASSEGTGGSYEQY,TRBJ2-7,TRBV6-1
AWNRGSYEQY,TRBJ2-7,TRBV30
ASSGTVSNQPQH,TRBJ1-5,TRBV2
ASSRGGAGELF,TRBJ2-2,TRBV2
ASREETGELF,TRBJ2-2,TRBV19
ASSVEGQGRNTIY,TRBJ1-3,TRBV9
ASSVSGGAGYT,TRBJ1-2,TRBV9
ASSKRTGGSETQY,TRBJ2-5,TRBV19
AWSVLQGYGYT,TRBJ1-2,TRBV30
ASSVGLAGVETQY,TRBJ2-5,TRBV9
ASSLVPGRDLLLF,TRBJ1-4,TRBV7-9
ASRRGPLNSPLH,TRBJ1-6,TRBV27
ASSPRTGTTGELF,TRBJ2-2,TRBV18
ASSLVQGGSGNTIY,TRBJ1-3,TRBV18
ASSPTGSQETQY,TRBJ2-5,TRBV5-1
ASSQESGGGYT,TRBJ1-2,TRBV4-1
ASSPLTELYGYT,TRBJ1-2,TRBV27
ATSGTGTYEQY,TRBJ2-7,TRBV15
ASRNRDLNYDAEAF,TRBJ1-1,TRBV19
ASSLQSGNYGYT,TRBJ1-2,TRBV5-4
ASSHPMGGRYTEAF,TRBJ1-1,TRBV16
ASSTTGISNQPQH,TRBJ1-5,TRBV19
ASSITGDGYT,TRBJ1-2,TRBV19
ASSPNGRDEQY,TRBJ2-7,TRBV19
ASSLTRQDEQY,TRBJ2-7,TRBV7-3
ASSTGQGNTEAF,TRBJ1-1,TRBV5-1
ASSLNPTGGYGYT,TRBJ1-2,TRBV5-1
ASSLDGQGAGIQY,TRBJ2-4,TRBV5-1
ASSLETGRQVEQF,TRBJ2-1,TRBV5-1
ASSLLGTGGADEAF,TRBJ1-1,TRBV27
ASSDRGAPEAF,TRBJ1-1,TRBV5-5
AWDVAGGEYNEQF,TRBJ2-1,TRBV30
ASSPPPGDTEAF,TRBJ1-1,TRBV18
ASAGETLPDTQY,TRBJ2-3,TRBV5-4
AWGRQGGTEAF,TRBJ1-1,TRBV30
AISVGGGDTDTQY,TRBJ2-3,TRBV10-3
AWSVAGGYNEQF,TRBJ2-1,TRBV30
SVERLEVYEQY,TRBJ2-7,TRBV29-1
AWSTGGYYEQY,-,TRBV30
ASSPSGTMNTEAF,TRBJ1-1,TRBV4-1
ASTYPGNTEAF,TRBJ1-1,TRBV5-6
ASIERGGAWDNSPLH,TRBJ1-6,TRBV10-2
ASSYPPDRGPYEQY,TRBJ2-7,TRBV6-5
AWSVLGGTDTQY,TRBJ2-3,TRBV30
ASSTADGYGYT,TRBJ1-2,TRBV5-1